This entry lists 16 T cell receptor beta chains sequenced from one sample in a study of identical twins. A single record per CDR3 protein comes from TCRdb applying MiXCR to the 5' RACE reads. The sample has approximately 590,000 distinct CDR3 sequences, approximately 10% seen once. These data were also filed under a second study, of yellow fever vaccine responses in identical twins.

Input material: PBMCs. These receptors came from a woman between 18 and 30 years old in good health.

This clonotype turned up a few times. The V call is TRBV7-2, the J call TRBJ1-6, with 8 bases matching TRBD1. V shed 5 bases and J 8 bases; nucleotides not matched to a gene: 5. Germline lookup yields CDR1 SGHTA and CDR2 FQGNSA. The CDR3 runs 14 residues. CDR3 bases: TGTGCCAGCAGCCAGGACAGGGATGATTCACCCCTCCACTTT. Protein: CASSQDRDDSPLHF.

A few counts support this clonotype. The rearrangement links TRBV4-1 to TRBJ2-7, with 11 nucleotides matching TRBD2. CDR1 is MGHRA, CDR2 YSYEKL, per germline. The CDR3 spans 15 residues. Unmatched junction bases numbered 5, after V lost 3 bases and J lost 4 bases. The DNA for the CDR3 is TGCGCCAGCAGCCACCTAGCGGGAGGCCGGTACGAGCAGTACTTC. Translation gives CASSHLAGGRYEQYF.

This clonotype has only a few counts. The CDR3 DNA reads TGCGCCAGCAGCTTCTCCCCTGGCGGAGACACAGATACGCAGTATTTT. It codes for CASSFSPGGDTDTQYF. This chain connects TRBV5-1 to TRBJ2-3; D unclear. Germline CDR1 SGHRS, CDR2 YFSETQ. Deletions cut 2 bases from V and 2 bases from J, with 15 bases between. The CDR3 consists of 16 residues.

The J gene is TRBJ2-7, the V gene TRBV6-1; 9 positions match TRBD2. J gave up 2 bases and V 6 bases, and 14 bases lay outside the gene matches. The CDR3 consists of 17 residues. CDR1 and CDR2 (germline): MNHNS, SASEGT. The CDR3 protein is CASSLAPSGTTTYEQYF. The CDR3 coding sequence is TGTGCCAGCAGCCTTGCACCTAGCGGGACGACAACCTACGAGCAGTACTTC.

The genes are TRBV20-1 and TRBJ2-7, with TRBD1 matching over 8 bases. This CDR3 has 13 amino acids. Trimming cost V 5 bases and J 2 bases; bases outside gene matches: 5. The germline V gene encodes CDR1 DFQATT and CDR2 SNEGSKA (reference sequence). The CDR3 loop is CSALRGRTYEQYF. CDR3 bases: TGCAGTGCTCTCAGGGGGCGTACCTACGAGCAGTACTTC.

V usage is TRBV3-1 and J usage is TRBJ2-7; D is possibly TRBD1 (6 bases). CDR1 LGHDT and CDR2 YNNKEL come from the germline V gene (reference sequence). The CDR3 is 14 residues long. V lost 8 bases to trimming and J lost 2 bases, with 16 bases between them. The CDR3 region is CASGPGHNTYEQYF. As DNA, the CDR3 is TGTGCCAGCGGGCCGGGACACAACACCTACGAGCAGTACTTC.

The chain's CDR3 is CSVVYSPSYNEQFF. CDR3 in DNA: TGCAGCGTTGTCTACAGTCCCTCCTACAATGAGCAGTTCTTC. The V gene is TRBV29-1, the J gene TRBJ2-1, with D uncertain. The CDR3 is made up of 14 amino acids. CDR1 and CDR2 from the germline V gene are SQVTM and ANQGSEA. The germline V and J ends were trimmed by 4 bases and 0 bases, with 10 bases remaining between them.

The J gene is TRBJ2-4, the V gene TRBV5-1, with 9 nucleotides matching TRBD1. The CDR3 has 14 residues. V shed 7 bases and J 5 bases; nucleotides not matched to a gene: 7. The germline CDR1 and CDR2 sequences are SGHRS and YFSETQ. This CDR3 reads CASHGTGFENIQYF. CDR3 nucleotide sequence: TGCGCCAGCCATGGGACAGGGTTCGAAAACATTCAGTACTTC.

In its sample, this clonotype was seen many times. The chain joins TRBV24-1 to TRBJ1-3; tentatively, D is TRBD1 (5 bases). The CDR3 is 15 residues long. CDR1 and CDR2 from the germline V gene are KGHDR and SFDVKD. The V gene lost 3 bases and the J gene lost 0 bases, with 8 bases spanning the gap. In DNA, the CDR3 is TGTGCCACCAGTGATCCGACAGACTCTGGAAACACCATATATTTT. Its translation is CATSDPTDSGNTIYF.

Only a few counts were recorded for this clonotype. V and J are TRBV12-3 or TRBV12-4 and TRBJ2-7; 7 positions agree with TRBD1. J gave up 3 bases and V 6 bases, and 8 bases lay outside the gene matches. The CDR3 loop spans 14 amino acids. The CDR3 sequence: CASSTNHRGYEQYF. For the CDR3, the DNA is TGTGCCAGCAGCACTAACCACAGGGGCTACGAGCAGTACTTC.

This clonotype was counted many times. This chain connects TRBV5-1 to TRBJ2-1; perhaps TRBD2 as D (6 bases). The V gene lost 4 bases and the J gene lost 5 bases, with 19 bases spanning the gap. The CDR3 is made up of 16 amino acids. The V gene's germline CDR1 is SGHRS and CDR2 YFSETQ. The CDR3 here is CASSPSVAVKNNEQFF. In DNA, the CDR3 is TGCGCCAGCAGCCCCTCGGTAGCGGTGAAAAACAATGAGCAGTTCTTC.

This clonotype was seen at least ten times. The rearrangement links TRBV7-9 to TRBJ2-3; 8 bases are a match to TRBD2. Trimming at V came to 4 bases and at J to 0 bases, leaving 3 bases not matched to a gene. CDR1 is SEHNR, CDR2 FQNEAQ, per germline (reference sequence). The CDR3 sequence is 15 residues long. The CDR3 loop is CASSSGLDSTDTQYF. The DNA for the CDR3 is TGTGCCAGCAGCTCGGGACTAGATAGCACAGATACGCAGTATTTT. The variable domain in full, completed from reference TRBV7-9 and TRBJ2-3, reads DTGVSQNPRHKITKRGQNVTFRCDPISEHNRLYWYRQTLGQGPEFLTYFQNEAQLEKSRLLSDRFSAERPKGSFSTLEIQRTEQGDSAMYLCASSSGLDSTDTQYFGPGTRLTVL.

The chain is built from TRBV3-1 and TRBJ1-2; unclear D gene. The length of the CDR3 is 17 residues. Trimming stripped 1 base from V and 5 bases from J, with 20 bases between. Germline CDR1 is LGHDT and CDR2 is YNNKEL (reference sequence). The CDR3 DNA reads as TGTGCCAGCAGCCAAGGGCAAAGCGGGCGACCTGAGTATGGCTACACCTTC. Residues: CASSQGQSGRPEYGYTF.

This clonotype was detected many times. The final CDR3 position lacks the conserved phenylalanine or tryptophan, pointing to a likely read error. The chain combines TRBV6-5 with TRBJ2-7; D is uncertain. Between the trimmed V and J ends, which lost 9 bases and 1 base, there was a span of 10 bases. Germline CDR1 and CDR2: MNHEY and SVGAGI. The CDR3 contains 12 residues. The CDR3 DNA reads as TGTGCCAGTTCTTCCGTATCCTACGAGCAGTACTGC. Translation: CASSSVSYEQYC.

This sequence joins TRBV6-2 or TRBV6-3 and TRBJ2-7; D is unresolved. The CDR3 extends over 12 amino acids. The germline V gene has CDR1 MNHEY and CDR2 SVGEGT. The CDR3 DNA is TGTGATTTCGTGGGGAAATCCTACGAGCAGTACTTC. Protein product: CDFVGKSYEQYF.

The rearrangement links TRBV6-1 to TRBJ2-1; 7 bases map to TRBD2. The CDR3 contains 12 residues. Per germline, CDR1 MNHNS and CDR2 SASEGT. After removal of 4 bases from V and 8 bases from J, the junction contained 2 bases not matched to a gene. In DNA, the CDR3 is TGTGCCAGCAGTGTGCTAGCGGATGAGCAGTTCTTC. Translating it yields CASSVLADEQFF.